These 10 T cell receptor beta chains came from one sample sequenced in a study of vaccination and CD4 T cells after COVID-19. Their specific antigens are unknown. Cultured CD4+ T-cell DNA underwent Oncomine TCR Beta short-read sequencing. Using its own MiXCR run on the PCR reads, TCRdb lists one record per CDR3 protein. Of fewer than 15,000 distinct CDR3 sequences listed, 28% are singletons. Treatment reported: approximately 10-day PBMC culture with coronavirus spike peptide pools or control peptides (ViraFEST assay). The sequenced material came from cultured CD4+ T cells from blood. Receptors originate from a human donor with COVID-19.

This clonotype is medium-sized within its sample. The chain couples TRBV6-5 to TRBJ1-5, with a possible D match to TRBD1 (6 bases). The CDR3 totals 15 residues. Germline CDR1 reads MNHEY; CDR2 reads SVGAGI. Trimming took 2 bases from V and 7 from J, leaving 15 bases between them. CDR3 sequence reads: CASSYTQGKGQPQHF. In nucleotides, the CDR3 is TGTGCCAGCAGTTACACTCAGGGGAAGGGGCAGCCCCAGCATTTT.

The J gene is TRBJ1-2, the V gene TRBV19; D remains ambiguous. The CDR3 is made up of 14 amino acids. Trimming pared 3 bases from V and 1 base from J, leaving 9 bases between. The germline CDR1 and CDR2 sequences are LNHDA and SQIVND (reference sequence). In DNA, the CDR3 is TGTGCCAGTAGTATTTCCGATTATAACTATGGCTACACCTTC. Translated, it gives CASSISDYNYGYTF.

This clonotype was seen a handful of times. The V and J genes are TRBV27 and TRBJ1-5, with 9 positions matching TRBD1. The germline V gene has CDR1 MNHEY and CDR2 SMNVEV (reference sequence). This CDR3 has 18 residues. The V and J ends lost 6 bases and 2 bases, in that order; junction bases with no gene match: 14. The CDR3 is CASSPGQGRRTRNQPQHF. The DNA of the CDR3 is TGTGCCAGCAGCCCGGGACAGGGCAGAAGGACGCGCAATCAGCCCCAGCATTTT.

This rearrangement joins TRBV30 to TRBJ2-7; TRBD1 might be the D (6 bases). V gave up 5 bases and J gave up 7 bases, with 9 bases separating them. CDR1 and CDR2 from the germline V gene are GTSNPN and SVGIG (reference sequence). This CDR3 has 10 amino acids. The DNA of the CDR3 is TGTGCCTGGGGGACACGAGAGCAGTACTTC. Its protein product is CAWGTREQYF.

This clonotype was found a few times. The rearrangement links TRBV20-1 to TRBJ2-2, with TRBD2 matching 12 bases. The CDR3 runs to 16 residues. Germline CDR1 and CDR2: DFQATT and SNEGSKA (reference sequence). V lost 4 bases and J lost 1; bases outside the gene matches: 4. CDR3 sequence (DNA): TGCAGTGCTAATCTAGCGGGGGGGATGAACACCGGGGAGCTGTTTTTT. Translation gives CSANLAGGMNTGELFF.

In DNA form, the CDR3 reads TGTGCCAGCAGTTACGGAGGGTCCAAAAACATTCAGTACTTC. Translation gives CASSYGGSKNIQYF. The genes are TRBV6-2 or TRBV6-3 and TRBJ2-4; possible D gene TRBD2, 6 bases. CDR3 size: 14 residues. The V end lost 2 bases, the J end lost 2 bases, and 7 bases lay between the germline ends. Germline lookup yields CDR1 MNHEY and CDR2 SVGEGT.

This chain joins TRBV28 and TRBJ2-5; 7 positions agree with TRBD1. Germline V gene lookup returns CDR1 MDHEN and CDR2 SYDVKM. V dropped 6 bases and J dropped 1; count of bases not matched to a gene: 5. The CDR3 has 14 amino acids. The chain's CDR3 is CASSTGALQETQYF. Here the CDR3 DNA reads TGTGCCAGCAGCACAGGGGCCCTCCAAGAGACCCAGTACTTC.

This clonotype was counted a few times. The rearrangement joins TRBV7-8 to TRBJ2-3; 10 bases fit TRBD2. The CDR3 length is 16 residues. Trimming took 3 bases from V and 5 from J; bases not matched to a gene: 8. CDR1 and CDR2 from the germline V gene are SGHVS and FQNEAQ. CDR3 DNA: TGTGCCAGCAGCTTTCAGGCTAGCGGGGGAAAAGATACGCAGTATTTT. Protein product: CASSFQASGGKDTQYF.

The V and J genes are TRBV12-5 and TRBJ1-6, with 8 bases matching TRBD1. Trimming cost V 5 bases and J 6 bases; bases outside gene matches: 12. Germline V lookup: CDR1 LGHNT, CDR2 FRNRAP. CDR3 length equals 17 residues. CDR3 protein: CASGPPTGAMSNSPLHF. The CDR3 DNA follows: TGTGCTAGTGGTCCCCCGACAGGGGCGATGAGTAATTCACCCCTCCACTTT.

V is TRBV2 and J is TRBJ1-5; the D is unclear. The V gene's germline CDR1 is SNHLY and CDR2 FYNNEI. The CDR3 is 16 residues long. V shed 4 bases and J shed 0 bases, with 13 bases lying between them. The CDR3, as DNA: TGTGCCAGCAGTGGCCTTGGAGCTGATAGCAATCAGCCCCAGCATTTT. This gives the protein CASSGLGADSNQPQHF.